The subject of this entry is one T cell receptor beta chain. This clone has a single count. What this receptor recognizes is not known. Base qualities are not recorded, but no much larger clone differs from it by a single base. The data are from a study of cytomegalovirus exposure and HLA in healthy donors (dated by TCRdb to 2016 to 2017). Background on the whole study: According to an earlier analysis of several hundred of the donors, about 179 million T cells yielded over 90 million unique TCR beta sequences and about 300 Gb of sequence data. A handful of DR-DQ haplotypes were handled as single units for association and clustering because linkage in the cohort was strong. Along with the approximately 700-subject first cohort, a separate validation cohort of about 110 different subjects was used. An early release that covered about 600 HLA-typed donors contained approximately 300 gigabases of sequencing data and tens of millions of unique TCR sequences. Rather than using new phenotypic data, the later analysis identified candidate immune exposures from TCR beta sequences and from how often those sequences occurred across donors. To predict cytomegalovirus infection status, the study combined high-throughput TCR immunosequencing, statistical association of individual TCRs with disease status, and machine learning. To decide whether each TCR beta V gene segment behaved as functional or pseudogenic, an earlier analysis of approximately 590 of the donors relied on high-throughput TCR beta sequencing. On average, around 200,000 unique TCR beta nucleotide sequences were sequenced per donor among 398 genotyped donors of the cohort, with 15% to 20% of those sequences being non-productive. HLA typing covered class I and class II loci at four-digit resolution. Donor age, sex, ethnicity and CMV serostatus were compiled alongside the repertoire data. All discovery cohort repertoires had been generated on a single sequencing platform. Typing coverage varied by locus: roughly 620-640 donors for A, B, C, DRB1 and DQB1; roughly 500 for DQA1; over 600 for DPA1; approximately 450 for DPB1. The T cell repertoires of 666 subjects were profiled by immunosequencing and related to cytomegalovirus serostatus. A later genetic analysis took genome-wide SNP genotypes for 398 of the 666 donors and used that subset as a discovery cohort. The study aimed to test whether cataloging public T cell receptors could reveal signatures of past pathogen exposure. The genetic ancestry cluster associated with self-reported Caucasian donors included over 65% of the approximately 430 genotyped donors. A later analysis re-analyzed previously published TCR beta repertoires from 666 donors and added high-resolution HLA genotyping to study TCR occurrence patterns. The study at large found these results: Sequencing depth was assumed to be roughly uniform across donors in the presence/absence analyses, though that assumption may not hold. According to a later genetic analysis, donors in an Asian-associated ancestry cluster had fewer N-insertions in productive TCRs than the approximately 670-donor mean. Some IMGT-functional V segments, including TRBV6-2 and TRBV6-3, could not be told apart with the 87-base-pair reads, so those segments were excluded. A few of the identified cytomegalovirus-associated TCR beta chains were confirmed in vitro to be specific for cytomegalovirus antigens. In this cohort, only TCR beta chains were sequenced, and detectable features were limited by the absence of alpha or paired-chain data. A later analysis found that TCR association rates varied across HLA loci, with DRB1 alleles showing the most associated TCRs and HLA-C alleles the fewest. A further reported finding was that TCR beta sequences accurately predicted the HLA-A and HLA-B alleles for most subjects in the first cohort. HLA typing was unavailable for some donors at each locus, so association tests used only the typed subset. For the cohort, immune exposure information was limited to CMV serostatus. Most TCR sequences were seen in very few donors, while some public TCRs were found in many individuals. The classifier was reported to diagnose cytomegalovirus status with high specificity and sensitivity in both the original and validation cohorts. A later analysis found that most CMV-associated TCR beta chains appeared HLA-restricted, with HLA associations seemingly driven largely by CMV exposure. In an earlier analysis of roughly 500 of the donors, most TCR beta V segments appeared in productive rearrangements about 90% or about 30% of the time, broadly matching IMGT annotations. Linkage disequilibrium might explain the correlated functional status among segregating V segments, but an unknown experimental factor could not be excluded. The authors suggested that the approach could potentially be extended to other disease states and immunological phenotypes. V-gene and J-gene trimming of TCR beta chains was associated with a missense DCLRE1C variant in a later genetic analysis, and the association was replicated in an independent cohort. A later analysis reported that several top co-occurrence clusters appeared linked to parvovirus B19, influenza, CMV and Epstein-Barr virus. The earlier analysis of approximately 540 of the donors excluded some 16 rarely observed V segments, including chromosome 9 orphons, because counts were too low. The sequencing pipeline was judged likely to have produced a cluster of highly shared sequence variants as a technical artifact. A later analysis associated about 17,000 TCR beta sequences with specific HLA alleles at a false discovery rate of 0.05. In a later analysis, HLA-associated TCR beta chains showed more clonal expansion and lower generation probabilities than non-associated chains that were equally common. The study gave a list of some 150 TCR beta chains associated with cytomegalovirus. Strong co-occurrence of HLA alleles, especially DR and DQ, made assigning TCR associations to individual alleles difficult.

To prepare the library, the immunoSEQ multiplex PCR assay was applied. For the multiplex PCR, a mixture combining 60 forward primers for TCR Vbeta segments and 13 reverse primers for TCR Jbeta segments was used. The CDR3 region of rearranged TCR beta genes was amplified from genomic DNA with a multiplex PCR assay. The amplified TCR beta libraries were sequenced on the Illumina HiSeq System as 87-base-pair reads. As for the original processing: A later analysis tallied around 82 million unique TCR beta chains across the 666 repertoires, and about 10 million of those chains were shared by two or more donors. A nearest-neighbor algorithm error-corrected the raw reads and collapsed the reads into unique sequences, merging closely related sequences to remove PCR and sequencing errors. Alignment of CDR3 sequences to IMGT reference sequences was used to assign V, D and J gene segments. For a sequence to be retained, at least a six-nucleotide match to both a V gene segment and a J gene segment was required. A rearrangement counted as productive if the CDR3 had no stop codons and remained in frame with V and J, and every other rearrangement counted as non-productive. Following IMGT convention, CDR3 was defined as the stretch from the second conserved V-encoded cysteine to the conserved J-encoded phenylalanine. The earlier analysis of about 590 of the donors excluded sequences that lacked an unambiguous match to a single V gene segment. An earlier analysis of 500 to 700 of the donors classified V segments as functional when productive rearrangements were above 56.7% and as segregating when the standard deviation between donors was above 5%. A statistical classification framework was developed to diagnose cytomegalovirus status using the catalog of TCR beta chain sequences. A later analysis assigned V and J genes by comparing TCR nucleotide sequences with IMGT/GENE-DB human TR gene sequences. The TCRdist pipeline was used in a later analysis to assign CDR3 sequences and most-parsimonious VDJ recombination scenarios. In a later analysis, every TCR beta chain was defined by the combination of its CDR3 amino acid sequence and its V-gene family, and reads without a unique V-gene family were dropped. To address suspected cross-contamination and a sequencing artifact, a later analysis removed around 590 highly shared, low-generation-probability nucleotide sequences. In a later analysis, a clonal expansion index was calculated for each public chain from normalized within-repertoire ranks of inferred template counts. In a later analysis, generation probabilities were computed using a VDJ recombination model fitted to out-of-frame rearrangements, and the results were checked against IGoR. In a later analysis, hypergeometric tests were used to score TCR-TCR, TCR-HLA and TCR-CMV co-occurrence, with a repertoire-size bias correction applied to TCR pairs. In a later analysis, false discovery rates were estimated by permuting HLA or CMV assignments 20 times. In a later analysis, co-occurring TCRs were grouped using DBSCAN, and TCRdist sequence similarity was added for clustering within HLA-allele-positive subsets. Repertoires with fewer than 30,000 or more than 120,000 public chains were left out of co-occurrence clustering, as were four to six repertoires with anomalous nucleotide sharing. The immuneACCESS repertoire file appears here via TCRdb, limited to in-frame rearrangements. These files lack a portion of the clones; in checked studies, under half of the deficit traces to unresolved V genes, and the cause of the others is not known. D and trimming come from the DNA, and the V and J calls and clone size come from that table. This sample is represented by approximately 150,000 clones; around 72% of them were singletons. Less than 2.5% of the sample rests with the top ten.

The cohort comprised some 680 healthy bone marrow donors. At the time of sampling, every cohort member was nominally healthy, though immune exposures that went unrecorded were likely present. The donor tested CMV seronegative, placing the donor among the 350 to 400 seronegative members of the cohort. Every donor gave a peripheral blood sample, and the peripheral blood mononuclear cells from that sample were used for TCR beta sequencing. Genomic DNA extraction from the blood cell samples was performed with the Qiagen DNeasy Blood Extraction Kit. V loses 2 bases at its end and J loses 0 bases; junction bases beyond the gene matches: 11. The CDR3 covers 17 residues, taking in both the cysteine and the phenylalanine. The retained sequence is limited to the CDR3, 51 bases, with the frame set at the first base. The germline V gene (reference sequence) gives CDR1 as GTSNPN and CDR2 as SVGIG.

Sequenced sample: PBMCs. The sequence was collected from a man aged 40-49 years in good health and CMV-seronegative. The V and J segments used are TRBV30 and TRBJ2-5, with 8 middle bases fitting TRBD2. Here is the DNA: TGTGCCTGGAGTCAGGGGCGGGAGGCCGTACACCAAGAGACCCAGTACTTC. Translated, this gives CAWSQGREAVHQETQYF.